The T cell receptor beta chain described here comes from a study of PD-L1 blockade in urothelial cancer. The CDR3 has 18 residues. From germline, CDR1 is SGHRS and CDR2 YFSETQ. V shed 0 bases and J shed 0 bases, with 13 bases lying between them. Clones were read by immunoSEQ multiplex PCR, and TCRdb kept only the in-frame ones, dropping some. The sample has roughly 110,000 clones; around 93% are singletons. This clone was observed a single time. Time point reported: peripheral blood 6 weeks after treatment start. This sequence was found in a man aged 55 to 70 with urothelial cancer. The chain joins TRBV5-1 to TRBJ2-6; TRBD1 is a possible D gene (6 bases). Sequencing was performed on PBMCs, taken around atezolizumab (anti-PD-L1) treatment. The CDR3 nucleotides are TGCGCCAGCAGCTTGGCTTCCCCGACAGGCTCTGGGGCCAACGTCCTGACTTTC. This encodes CASSLASPTGSGANVLTF.